This is a list of T cell receptor beta chains from one sample in a study of shared clonotypes between healthy human individuals. Assay: immunoSEQ multiplex PCR; the TCRdb copy retains only in-frame clones and omits some. The data show over 1.4 million clones, around 97% seen once. The sequencing sample was made of naive CD4+ T cells sorted from blood. These receptors all stem from a man younger than 45 in good health. Both conserved end residues are part of each CDR3.

j_call v_call cdr3_aa
TRBJ2-2 TRBV6-4 CASSASGTSGRLRLTGELFF
TRBJ2-1 TRBV28 CASSGSGFPSYNEQFF
TRBJ2-1 TRBV7-2 CASSPPGTRRVQFF
TRBJ2-7 TRBV7-8 CASNNWGEQYF
TRBJ2-2 TRBV6-5 CASSPTGSTGELFF
TRBJ1-1 TRBV7-8 CASSHGTGGVVNTEAFF
TRBJ2-3 TRBV4-1 CASSQGLTSTDTQYF
TRBJ2-3 TRBV29-1 CSGGIRDRSPSTDTQYF
TRBJ2-6 TRBV29-1 CSVEESFGSSGANVLTF
TRBJ1-5 TRBV10-3 CAISDRVNSNQPQHF
TRBJ1-4 TRBV11-2 CASSLVAGLGKLFF
TRBJ2-1 TRBV18 CASSPPGRAGLNEQFF
TRBJ2-6 TRBV19 CASRGTSNVLTF
TRBJ2-2 TRBV19 CASRFPGQPNTGELFF
TRBJ1-2 TRBV6-5 CASSYSTGIRGYTF
TRBJ1-5 TRBV2 CASSWGQDRNQPQHF
TRBJ1-1 TRBV2 CASSTGAMNTEAFF
TRBJ2-7 TRBV9 CASSPAATAEYEQYF
TRBJ2-2 TRBV10-3 CAISESSRPGELFF
TRBJ2-5 TRBV5-4 CASSRGGGVSDQETQYF
TRBJ2-3 TRBV5-1 CASKLAGVSTDTQYF
TRBJ2-1 TRBV28 CASSSSGIYNEQFF
TRBJ2-7 TRBV4-1 CASSQEFRGYEQYF
TRBJ1-1 TRBV10-1 CASSDGGAGNTEAFF
TRBJ2-1 TRBV7-9 CASSLKSEQFF
TRBJ2-1 TRBV27 CASSPTGQEPYNEQFF
TRBJ1-2 TRBV2 CASSEAPVGTNYGYTF
TRBJ2-3 TRBV29-1 CSVLGDSDTQYF
TRBJ2-1 TRBV7-2 CASSLGGLPNEQFF
TRBJ2-1 TRBV7-2 CASIPDRSSYNEQFF
TRBJ2-3 TRBV14 CASSELSGLTAVDTQYF
TRBJ1-1 TRBV27 CASSFSVTMDTEAFF
TRBJ1-4 TRBV7-8 CASSLVESGNEKLFF
TRBJ2-1 TRBV2 CASEPSGRENEQFF
TRBJ2-5 TRBV5-1 CASSEVFQETQYF
TRBJ1-2 TRBV30 CAWSASNYGYTF
TRBJ2-6 TRBV5-1 CASSLGPGGANVLTF
TRBJ2-4 TRBV2 CASSLAGAKNIQYF
TRBJ2-5 TRBV7-9 CASSLTSGETQYF
TRBJ2-7 TRBV5-1 CASSLLAGSSYEQYF
TRBJ2-1 TRBV7-2 CASSLVVAGNEQFF
TRBJ1-1 TRBV18 CASSGALRGTEAFF
TRBJ2-1 TRBV19 CASSIGWRGEQFF
TRBJ1-3 TRBV5-4 CASSLDRARNTIYF
TRBJ2-2 TRBV2 CASTGHGELFF
TRBJ2-1 TRBV4-2 CASRGLAGGRYNEQFF
TRBJ1-2 TRBV4-2 CASSQGDRNVYGYTF
TRBJ2-3 TRBV11-3 CASSLVQGAGDTQYF
TRBJ2-3 TRBV5-1 CASSQGTSGRALDTQYF
TRBJ2-7 TRBV19 CASISGSPSYEQYF
TRBJ2-1 TRBV5-1 CASSLGQGDVYEQFF
TRBJ2-1 TRBV28 CASTSGAPYNEQFF
TRBJ2-1 TRBV18 CASSPGIDNEQFF
TRBJ2-7 TRBV5-1 CASSPPRSSVTYEQYF
TRBJ2-2 TRBV5-1 CASSWDPNSTGELFF
TRBJ1-4 TRBV7-2 CASSPFAGPNLNEKLFF
TRBJ1-4 TRBV5-5 CASRLSRDTQLGGKLFF